The 12 T cell receptor beta chains in this list originate from one sample, sequenced in a study of cytomegalovirus exposure and HLA in healthy donors. Only in-frame clones appear in the TCRdb table, and some are missing; sequencing was by immunoSEQ multiplex PCR. The sample has about 140,000 clones, 85% to 90% seen once. Sequencing was carried out using PBMCs. Receptors were obtained from a man younger than 35 in good health and CMV-seronegative.

In this sample, this clone turned up a few times. The gene calls are TRBV5-6 and TRBJ1-2, with a tentative D call TRBD1 (5 bases). The CDR3 is made up of 16 amino acids. Trimming took 0 bases from V and 4 from J, leaving 16 bases between them. Germline lookup yields CDR1 SGHDT and CDR2 YYEEEE. The CDR3 DNA is TGTGCCAGCAGCTTGGCCTGGGGTAGCGGGACCTATGGCTACACCTTC. Residues: CASSLAWGSGTYGYTF.

The chain links TRBV2 to TRBJ1-4, with D perhaps TRBD1 (6 bases). The V end lost 6 bases, the J end lost 8 bases, and 13 bases lay between the germline ends. CDR1 and CDR2 from the germline V gene are SNHLY and FYNNEI. This CDR3 region has 13 residues. The CDR3 DNA is TGTGCCAGCAGCATAAACGACAGGGAAAAACTGTTTTTT. It specifies CASSINDREKLFF. Combining the CDR3 with reference TRBV2 and TRBJ1-4 gives the whole variable domain EPEVTQTPSHQVTQMGQEVILRCVPISNHLYFYWYRQILGQKVEFLVSFYNNEISEKSEIFDDQFSVERPDGSNFTLKIRSTKLEDSAMYFCASSINDREKLFFGSGTQLSVL.

The V and J genes are TRBV7-2 and TRBJ2-1; possibly TRBD2 for D (5 bases). With 3 bases removed from V and 0 bases from J, the gap between germline ends came to 12 bases. The CDR3 spans 16 residues. CDR1 is SGHTA, CDR2 FQGNSA, per germline. CDR3 coding DNA: TGTGCCAGCAGCTTTGCTGGACTCAGCTCCTACAATGAGCAGTTCTTC. It yields the protein CASSFAGLSSYNEQFF.

The chain couples TRBV11-2 to TRBJ1-1; 9 bases map to TRBD1. The CDR3 sequence is 15 residues long. Germline V gene data show CDR1 as SGHAT and CDR2 as FQNNGV. With 5 bases clipped from V and 0 bases from J, the junction kept 4 bases outside the gene matches. The CDR3 DNA follows: TGTGCCAGCAGCGAAAGACAGGGGGTGAACACTGAAGCTTTCTTT. It specifies CASSERQGVNTEAFF.

The V gene is TRBV29-1, the J gene TRBJ2-5; 9 positions agree with TRBD2. The CDR3 sequence is 14 residues long. CDR1 SQVTM and CDR2 ANQGSEA come from the germline V gene. Germline trimming cut 4 bases from V and 4 bases from J; bases unmatched to any gene: 7. The CDR3 loop reads CSVVSGGGGETQYF. In DNA form, the CDR3 reads TGCAGCGTTGTTAGCGGGGGAGGCGGAGAGACCCAGTACTTC.

This clone occurred once. The chain is built from TRBV2 and TRBJ1-1, with a weak D call TRBD1 (6 bases). The CDR3 covers 15 residues. The germline V and J ends were trimmed by 5 bases and 5 bases, with 18 bases remaining between them. The germline V gene encodes CDR1 SNHLY and CDR2 FYNNEI. For the CDR3, the DNA is TGTGCCAGCAGTAATATCCCCCTAGGGGGAACTGAAGCTTTCTTT. Encoded protein: CASSNIPLGGTEAFF.

This sequence joins TRBV6-6 and TRBJ2-2, with 10 positions matching TRBD1. Germline V CDR1 and CDR2: MNHNY, SVGAGI (reference sequence). The CDR3 is made up of 16 amino acids. V was clipped by 6 bases and J by 4 bases; unmatched bases: 8. In nucleotides, the CDR3 is TGTGCCAGCAGCCCTGGGACAGGGGAAATCACCGGGGAGCTGTTTTTT. It yields the protein CASSPGTGEITGELFF.

The chain has TRBV6-1 and TRBJ2-7; no definite D call. Germline V gene lookup returns CDR1 MNHNS and CDR2 SASEGT. This CDR3 has 13 residues. The V end was cut by 2 bases, the J end by 11 bases, with 16 bases between. CDR3 region: CASSERVRALEYF. CDR3 in DNA: TGTGCCAGCAGTGAAAGAGTTAGAGCCCTCGAGTACTTC.

The CDR3 loop is CASSGRRVSANTGELFF. CDR3 nucleotide sequence: TGTGCCAGCAGCGGCAGACGGGTATCCGCGAACACCGGGGAGCTGTTTTTT. The rearrangement links TRBV7-8 to TRBJ2-2, with D unresolved. V was pared by 5 bases and J by 0 bases, with 16 bases between. Germline lookup yields CDR1 SGHVS and CDR2 FQNEAQ. The CDR3 contains 17 residues.

The genes are TRBV4-1 and TRBJ1-4; D remains ambiguous. Deletions cut 2 bases from V and 0 bases from J, with 13 bases between. CDR1 and CDR2 from the germline V gene are MGHRA and YSYEKL. The CDR3 is 17 amino acids. The CDR3 region is CASSQLDLVPTNEKLFF. CDR3 nucleotides: TGCGCCAGCAGCCAACTAGACCTGGTACCAACTAATGAAAAACTGTTTTTT.

This rearrangement joins TRBV6-5 to TRBJ1-6, with D hard to call. V lost 4 bases to trimming and J lost 3 bases, with 10 bases between them. The CDR3 has 15 amino acids. Germline loops: CDR1 MNHEY, CDR2 SVGAGI. The CDR3 DNA sequence: TGTGCCAGCAGTTCGACGACACACTATAATTCACCCCTCCACTTT. Residues: CASSSTTHYNSPLHF.

The V gene is TRBV5-1, the J gene TRBJ2-1; 11 bases are shared with TRBD2. This CDR3 is built from 15 residues. Unmatched junction bases numbered 3, after V lost 0 bases and J lost 7 bases. Germline CDR1 SGHRS, CDR2 YFSETQ. In nucleotides, the CDR3 is TGCGCCAGCAGCTTGGCTAGCGGGGGGAGTAATGAGCAGTTCTTC. The encoded protein is CASSLASGGSNEQFF.